The rows below give T cell receptor beta chains drawn from one sample of a study of graft-versus-host responses after intestinal transplantation. Here immunoSEQ multiplex PCR was the method, and the copy in TCRdb shows in-frame clones only, minus some. Of 85,000 to 130,000 clones listed, about 90% are singletons. No antigens are known for them. Sequences were derived from unstimulated CD4+ T cells sorted from spleen or lymph node cells, sampled before intestinal transplant. The origin of the receptors is a human donor who received an intestinal transplant. CDR3s include the opening cysteine and the closing phenylalanine or tryptophan. Fields, in order: clone size, V gene, J gene, D gene, CDR3 DNA, CDR3 protein. D genes are given only for firm matches. Where a row states a size, it is once, few, many or the class of an expanded clone; other rows omit it.

>-|TRBV4-1|TRBJ2-5|TRBD1
TGCGCCAGCAGCCAAGGGGACAGGCTCCAAGAGACCCAGTACTTC
CASSQGDRLQETQYF
>-|TRBV7-3|TRBJ2-6|-
TGTGCCAGCAGCTTAACGTTAAGCTCTGGGGCCAACGTCCTGACTTTC
CASSLTLSSGANVLTF
>-|TRBV5-1|TRBJ1-2|-
TGCGCCAGCAGGGGCCGTGGTGGTGGCTACACCTTC
CASRGRGGGYTF
>-|TRBV4-1|TRBJ2-7|TRBD1
TGCGCCAGCAGCCAAGCGGGACAGGGTGCCTACGAGCAGTACTTC
CASSQAGQGAYEQYF
>-|TRBV12-5|TRBJ2-4|-
TGTGCTAGTGCCCCAAACAGGGCTCACATTCAGTACTTC
CASAPNRAHIQYF
>-|TRBV7-7|TRBJ1-2|TRBD1
TGTGCCAGCAGCTACTTGGACAGGGTATCCTATGGCTACACCTTC
CASSYLDRVSYGYTF
>-|TRBV5-6|TRBJ2-5|-
TGTGCCAGCAGCTACGTGGACCAAGAGACCCAGTACTTC
CASSYVDQETQYF
>-|TRBV7-6|TRBJ1-6|-
TGTGCCAGCAGCCGGGGACGGGGAGATAATTCACCCCTCCACTTT
CASSRGRGDNSPLHF
>-|TRBV9|TRBJ2-2|TRBD2
TGTGCCAGCAGCCCGACTAGCGGGGTTAACACCGGGGAGCTGTTTTTT
CASSPTSGVNTGELFF
>-|TRBV28|TRBJ1-1|TRBD1
TGTGCCAGCAGTTTACCCGGGACAGGGTCTTTAGAAGCTTTCTTT
CASSLPGTGSLEAFF
>-|TRBV6-1|TRBJ1-1|-
TGTGCCAGACAGGGAAGGGTGAACACTGAAGCTTTCTTT
CARQGRVNTEAFF
>-|TRBV11-1|TRBJ2-7|-
TGTGCCAGCAGCTTATTTACACCCAACGAGCAGTACTTC
CASSLFTPNEQYF
>medium-sized|TRBV5-5|TRBJ2-2|-
TGTGCCAGCAGCTTGCAAGCTGGCACCGGGGAGCTGTTTTTT
CASSLQAGTGELFF
>once|TRBV30|TRBJ1-3|TRBD1
TGTGCCTGGGGACAGGCCCTCTCTGGAAACACCATATATTTT
CAWGQALSGNTIYF
>-|TRBV6-6|TRBJ1-2|-
TGTGCCAGCTACTTCGAACTAAGGGGCAACTATGGCTACACCTTC
CASYFELRGNYGYTF
>-|TRBV7-9|TRBJ2-1|TRBD2
TGTGCCAGCAGCTTAAGCGGGGCACTCAATGAGCAGTTCTTC
CASSLSGALNEQFF
>-|TRBV6-5|TRBJ1-1|-
TGTGCCAGCAGTTACTCGGAAATGGGCACTGAAGCTTTCTTT
CASSYSEMGTEAFF
>-|TRBV15|TRBJ2-5|-
TGTGCCACCAGCAGAGACAGGGGATGGGAGACCCAGTACTTC
CATSRDRGWETQYF
>-|TRBV5-1|TRBJ2-7|-
TGCGCCAGCAGCTTGTCTGCGGGGCAGGCATACGAGCAGTACTTC
CASSLSAGQAYEQYF
>-|TRBV19|TRBJ1-2|-
TGTGCCAGTAGTATCTACAGGGTTCGAAGGTTGCTCCACGATTACACCTTC
CASSIYRVRRLLHDYTF
>-|TRBV7-9|TRBJ2-7|-
TGTGCCAGCAGCTTAAGAGCTACCTACGAGCAGTACTTC
CASSLRATYEQYF
>-|TRBV30|TRBJ2-5|TRBD2
TGTGCCTGGATCGGAAAGGGACTACAAGAGACCCAGTACTTC
CAWIGKGLQETQYF
>-|TRBV19|TRBJ2-3|-
TGTGCCAGTAGTAGGCAGGACACAGATACGCAGTATTTT
CASSRQDTDTQYF
>-|TRBV27|TRBJ2-3|TRBD1
TGTGCCAGCAGTCGCAGGGGGCTAGAAGATACGCAGTATTTT
CASSRRGLEDTQYF
>once|TRBV6-1|TRBJ2-3|-
TGTGCCAGCAGTGAAGTGGCGGGTCGGGGCTCTGATACGCAGTATTTT
CASSEVAGRGSDTQYF
>-|TRBV27|TRBJ1-2|-
TGTGCCAGCAGTTTATCCCGGACGGCGGCTTATGGCTACACCTTC
CASSLSRTAAYGYTF
>-|TRBV7-2|TRBJ2-7|TRBD1
TGTGCCAGCAGCCCAAGACAGGGATCCTACGAGCAGTACTTC
CASSPRQGSYEQYF
>-|TRBV29-1|TRBJ2-1|-
TGCAGCGTTTTCCTAGCGCCGAATGAGCAGTTCTTC
CSVFLAPNEQFF
>-|TRBV6-6|TRBJ2-4|-
TGTGCCAGCAGTTACGGGAGGGGGGGCATTCAGTACTTC
CASSYGRGGIQYF
>-|TRBV28|TRBJ2-5|-
TGTGCCAGCAGCCCCGCCCCCCCCCGAGAACAAGAGACCCAGTACTTC
CASSPAPPREQETQYF
>-|TRBV6-6|TRBJ1-1|TRBD1
TGTGCCAGCAGTTACTCCGCAGGGGGAACTGAAGCTTTCTTT
CASSYSAGGTEAFF
>-|TRBV29-1|TRBJ2-7|TRBD1
TGCAGCGTGGCATCCTGGACAGGTATCTACGAGCAGTACTTC
CSVASWTGIYEQYF
>-|TRBV20-1|TRBJ2-7|-
TGCAGTGCTAGAGATATCTACGAGCAGTACTTC
CSARDIYEQYF
>-|TRBV5-6|TRBJ2-5|-
TGTGCCAGCATGTGGGCCTTCCAAGAGACCCAGTACTTC
CASMWAFQETQYF